Sequencing of this TCR beta chain was carried out in a study of shared clonotypes between healthy human individuals. General study findings and limits: Naive subsets typically showed greater estimated richness than memory subsets. The represented genetic and exposure-history diversity was limited by the small number of donors.

This clone was picked up one time. What it recognizes is unknown. There are 16 residues in the CDR3. Germline lookup yields CDR1 SGHNT and CDR2 YYREEE (reference sequence). The junction had 6 bases not matched to a gene; V was cut back by 4 bases and J by 0 bases. Naive-designated CD8 cells lacked CD45RO, were positively enriched for CCR7, and omitted terminally differentiated effector memory CD45RA+ cells. At the deep level, the assay was run. Each PCR replicate from the sorted subsets contained 150 to 250 ng DNA, which is about 31,000 T cell genomes. TCRdb keeps only in-frame clones here, not all; method: immunoSEQ multiplex PCR. Among nearly 600,000 clones, 95% to 96% were seen once, and the ten largest hold 0.11%.

The TCR was taken from a woman aged 25 to 39 in good health. The material sequenced was naive CD8+ T cells sorted from blood. The chain is built from TRBV5-4 and TRBJ2-2; 7 bases line up with TRBD1. The CDR3 region is CASSIWDRTNTGELFF. The CDR3 DNA reads TGTGCCAGCAGCATCTGGGACAGAACGAACACCGGGGAGCTGTTTTTT. Using reference TRBV5-4 and TRBJ2-2 for the parts outside the CDR3, the full variable domain is ETGVTQSPTHLIKTRGQQVTLRCSSQSGHNTVSWYQQALGQGPQFIFQYYREEENGRGNFPPRFSGLQFPNYSSELNVNALELDDSALYLCASSIWDRTNTGELFFGEGSRLTVL.